The TCR beta chain under discussion was sequenced for a study of OX40 agonist ivuxolimab in advanced cancers. Study summary: The patients' treatment was ivuxolimab, an agonistic anti-OX40 (CD134) antibody. Patients were dosed intravenously with ivuxolimab at 0.01 to 10 mg/kg every 2 weeks.

Comment on this clone: Its antigen is not known.

General study results and limits: Clonal expansion was seen in CD4+ and CD8+ blood T cells by week 6 at 0.1 to 3.0 mg/kg.

The CDR3 length is 17 residues. The J segment lost 2 bases and the V segment lost 0 bases, leaving 3 bases of the junction unmatched. Germline loops: CDR1 SGHRS, CDR2 YFSETQ. This table comes from immunoSEQ multiplex PCR, and its TCRdb copy is limited to in-frame clones, with some not included. The sample shows 39,000 or so clones, 89% of them seen only once. The receptor comes from an adult with an advanced solid tumor such as melanoma, head and neck, liver or kidney cancer. The sample consisted of CD4+ or CD8+ T cells sorted from blood, taken in a trial of the OX40 agonist ivuxolimab. This sequence joins TRBV5-1 and TRBJ2-2; TRBD2 agrees at 11 bases. CDR3 bases: TGCGCCAGCAGCTTGGCCGGGACTAGCGGAAACACCGGGGAGCTGTTTTTT. Residues: CASSLAGTSGNTGELFF.